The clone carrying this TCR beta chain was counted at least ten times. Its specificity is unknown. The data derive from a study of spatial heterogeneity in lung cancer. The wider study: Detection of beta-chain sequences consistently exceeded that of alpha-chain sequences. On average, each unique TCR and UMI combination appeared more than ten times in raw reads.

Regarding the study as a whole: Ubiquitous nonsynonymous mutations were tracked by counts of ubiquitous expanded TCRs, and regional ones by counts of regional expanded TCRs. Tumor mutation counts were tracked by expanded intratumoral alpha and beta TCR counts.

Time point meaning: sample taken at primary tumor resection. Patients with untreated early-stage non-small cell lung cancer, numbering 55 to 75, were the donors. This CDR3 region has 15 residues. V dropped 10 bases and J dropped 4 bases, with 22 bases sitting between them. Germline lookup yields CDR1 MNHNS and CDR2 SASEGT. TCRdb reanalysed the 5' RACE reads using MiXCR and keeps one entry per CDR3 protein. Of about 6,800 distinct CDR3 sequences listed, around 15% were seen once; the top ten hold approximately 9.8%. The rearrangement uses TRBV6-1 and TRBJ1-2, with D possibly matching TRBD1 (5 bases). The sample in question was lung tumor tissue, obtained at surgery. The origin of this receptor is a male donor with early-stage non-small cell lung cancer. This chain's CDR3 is CAILWGGGAGYGYTF. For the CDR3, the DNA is TGTGCCATACTTTGGGGCGGAGGGGCCGGCTATGGCTACACCTTC.